This T cell receptor (beta chain) was recovered during a study of spatial heterogeneity in lung cancer. TCRdb called the 5' RACE reads again in MiXCR, with one record for every CDR3 protein. The profile shows roughly 220 distinct CDR3 sequences, approximately 51% of them singletons. This CDR3 comprises 14 residues. V was trimmed by 4 bases and J by 2 bases, leaving 12 bases between them. Per germline, CDR1 LNHDA and CDR2 SQIVND (reference sequence). Study-level results: Within tumors, counts of expanded alpha and beta TCRs tracked tumor mutation counts.

A word on this clonotype: Its antigen remains unidentified. This beta chain is off target for a library built for alpha chains, so its abundance means little.

Time point denoted: sample taken at primary tumor resection. The J gene is TRBJ2-7, the V gene TRBV19; D unclear. Sample: lung tumor tissue, taken at surgery. This TCR was sampled from a male donor with early-stage non-small cell lung cancer. CDR3 sequence: CASSTGFGPYEQYF. The CDR3 DNA is TGTGCCAGTAGTACAGGTTTCGGGCCCTACGAGCAGTACTTC. The full variable domain, with the rest looked up from reference TRBV19 and TRBJ2-7, is DGGITQSPKYLFRKEGQNVTLSCEQNLNHDAMYWYRQDPGQGLRLIYYSQIVNDFQKGDIAEGYSVSREKKESFPLTVTSAQKNPTAFYLCASSTGFGPYEQYFGPGTRLTVT.